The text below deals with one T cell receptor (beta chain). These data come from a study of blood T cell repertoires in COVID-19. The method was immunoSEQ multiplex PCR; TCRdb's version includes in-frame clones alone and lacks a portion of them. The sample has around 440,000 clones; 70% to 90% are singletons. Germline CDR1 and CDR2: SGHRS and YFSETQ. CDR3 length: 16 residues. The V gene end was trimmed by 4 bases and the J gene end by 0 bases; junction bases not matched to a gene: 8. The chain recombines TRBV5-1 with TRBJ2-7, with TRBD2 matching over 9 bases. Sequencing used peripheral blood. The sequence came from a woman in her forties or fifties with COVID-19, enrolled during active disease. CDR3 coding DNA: TGCGCCAGCAGCCTGGAGCGGGGGGCGAGCTCCTACGAGCAGTACTTC. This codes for CASSLERGASSYEQYF.